The 19 T cell receptor beta chains in this list originate from one sample, sequenced in a study of blood T cells in healthy people across ages. The authors ran a second PCR of about 6 to 11 cycles using a sample-barcoded 5' primer and a J-beta primer mix. One entry per CDR3 protein results from TCRdb running MiXCR on the 5' RACE reads. This sample has 550,000 to 700,000 distinct CDR3 sequences; 27% occur once, and the top ten carry under 20%. Material for sequencing was blood. Every receptor here comes from a woman in her 70s in good health.

V gene TRBV5-6 combines with J gene TRBJ1-2; D remains ambiguous. Germline lookup yields CDR1 SGHDT and CDR2 YYEEEE. The CDR3 consists of 19 residues. V was cut by 2 bases and J by 0 bases, with 23 bases left in between. CDR3 sequence reads: CASSFHEGLWPEANYGYTF. CDR3 nucleotide sequence: TGTGCCAGCAGCTTTCATGAAGGGTTATGGCCGGAAGCTAACTATGGCTACACCTTC. The whole variable domain, filled in from reference TRBV5-6 and TRBJ1-2, reads DAGVTQSPTHLIKTRGQQVTLRCSPKSGHDTVSWYQQALGQGPQFIFQYYEEEERQRGNFPDRFSGHQFPNYSSELNVNALLLGDSALYLCASSFHEGLWPEANYGYTFGSGTRLTVV.

CDR3 loop: CSARDPVASGGTSSTDTQYF. In DNA, the CDR3 is TGCAGTGCTAGAGATCCAGTTGCTAGCGGGGGGACCTCTAGCACAGATACGCAGTATTTT. The chain combines TRBV20-1 with TRBJ2-3; TRBD2 agrees at 11 bases. Unmatched junction bases numbered 14, after V lost 0 bases and J lost 0 bases. This CDR3 contains 20 residues. Germline V gene sequence: CDR1 DFQATT, CDR2 SNEGSKA (reference sequence).

The rearrangement uses TRBV7-2 and TRBJ2-6; 7 bases are shared with TRBD1. Unmatched junction bases numbered 5, after V lost 5 bases and J lost 4 bases. Germline CDR1 reads SGHTA; CDR2 reads FQGNSA. CDR3 length equals 15 residues. The CDR3 protein is CASSHTGVGANVLTF. CDR3 sequence (DNA): TGTGCCAGCAGCCATACAGGGGTGGGGGCCAACGTCCTGACTTTC. Full variable domain (outside the CDR3, taken from reference TRBV7-2 and TRBJ2-6): GAGVSQSPSNKVTEKGKDVELRCDPISGHTALYWYRQSLGQGLEFLIYFQGNSAPDKSGLPSDRFSAERTGGSVSTLTIQRTQQEDSAVYLCASSHTGVGANVLTFGAGSRLTVL.

The rearrangement joins TRBV21-1 to TRBJ2-5; the D call in the table, TRBD2, was not verified against the DNA. TRBV21-1 is an annotated pseudogene. The CDR3 totals 16 residues. CDR3 region: CASSKARTSGKETQYF. In DNA, the CDR3 is TGTGCCAGCAGCAAAGCGCGGACTAGCGGGAAAGAGACCCAGTACTTC.

The V call is TRBV7-9, the J call TRBJ2-4; tentative D call: TRBD2 (6 bases). The CDR3 has 19 residues. The V end was cut by 5 bases, the J end by 0 bases, with 23 bases between. In germline, CDR1 is SEHNR, CDR2 FQNEAQ (reference sequence). The chain's CDR3 is CASSPGGTSRFLAKNIQYF. The CDR3 DNA reads as TGTGCCAGCAGCCCCGGAGGGACTTCGCGGTTCTTAGCCAAAAACATTCAGTACTTC. Variable domain in full (rest from reference TRBV7-9 and TRBJ2-4): DTGVSQNPRHKITKRGQNVTFRCDPISEHNRLYWYRQTLGQGPEFLTYFQNEAQLEKSRLLSDRFSAERPKGSFSTLEIQRTEQGDSAMYLCASSPGGTSRFLAKNIQYFGAGTRLSVL.

The chain recombines TRBV24-1 with TRBJ2-1; D remains ambiguous. This CDR3 contains 15 residues. The ends were cut back, 3 bases at V and 7 bases at J, with 15 bases in the middle. Per the germline V gene, CDR1 is KGHDR and CDR2 is SFDVKD. CDR3: CATSDPEEDTNEQFF. The CDR3 nucleotides read TGTGCCACCAGTGATCCAGAAGAGGATACTAATGAGCAGTTCTTC.

The chain employs TRBV29-1 and TRBJ2-4; 7 nucleotides line up with TRBD1. The CDR3 spans 13 residues. V lost 4 bases and J lost 5; bases outside the gene matches: 5. Germline V gives CDR1 SQVTM, CDR2 ANQGSEA. The CDR3 here is CSVGGTAENIQYF. The CDR3 nucleotides are TGCAGCGTTGGAGGGACAGCGGAAAACATTCAGTACTTC.

J is TRBJ1-2 and V is TRBV6-6, with D hard to call. The germline V and J ends were trimmed by 2 bases and 8 bases, with 15 bases remaining between them. CDR1 and CDR2 from the germline V gene are MNHNY and SVGAGI (reference sequence). The CDR3 extends over 14 amino acids. The CDR3 sequence: CASSYNGRGGGYTF. DNA for the CDR3: TGTGCCAGCAGTTACAATGGCCGGGGTGGCGGCTACACCTTC.

CDR3 nucleotide sequence: TGTGCCAGCAGCTTCCCTAGCGGGAGTTACGAGCAGTACTTC. Protein: CASSFPSGSYEQYF. The V gene is TRBV7-2, the J gene TRBJ2-7; 10 bases map to TRBD2. With V trimmed by 3 bases and J by 4 bases, 3 bases remained unmatched. Germline values: CDR1 SGHTA, CDR2 FQGNSA. This CDR3 has 14 residues.

V is TRBV7-2 and J is TRBJ2-7; D may match TRBD1 or TRBD2 (5 bases each). The CDR3 is 13 residues long. Germline CDR1 is SGHTA and CDR2 is FQGNSA. The V gene lost 5 bases and the J gene lost 6 bases, with 14 bases spanning the gap. CDR3 amino acids: CASSPQTGLEQYF. The DNA for the CDR3 is TGTGCCAGCAGCCCCCAGACGGGGCTCGAGCAGTACTTC.

This clonotype was seen a handful of times. The chain joins TRBV7-3 to TRBJ2-5; 7 bases align to TRBD2. Germline V gene sequence: CDR1 SGHTA, CDR2 FQGTGA. With V trimmed by 0 bases and J by 9 bases, 4 bases remained unmatched. The CDR3 is 13 residues long. In DNA, the CDR3 is TGTGCCAGCAGCTTAACTAGCGGGCAGGCCCAGTACTTC. Amino acids: CASSLTSGQAQYF.

V gene TRBV6-5 combines with J gene TRBJ2-2; D is undetermined. Trimming pared 9 bases from V and 0 bases from J, leaving 8 bases between. The CDR3 runs to 13 residues. Germline V gene data show CDR1 as MNHEY and CDR2 as SVGAGI. The CDR3 coding sequence is TGTGCCAGTCAGGAACCGAACACCGGGGAGCTGTTTTTT. Amino acids: CASQEPNTGELFF.

J is TRBJ2-4 and V is TRBV7-2; possible D gene TRBD2, 6 bases. V gave up 5 bases and J gave up 4 bases, with 12 bases separating them. Germline lookup yields CDR1 SGHTA and CDR2 FQGNSA. The CDR3 has 14 residues. The CDR3 nucleotides read TGTGCCAGCAGCGCGGGACTGGGAAAAAACATTCAGTACTTC. Its translation is CASSAGLGKNIQYF.

V is TRBV6-6 and J is TRBJ2-5, with 7 nucleotides matching TRBD2. Germline assignment: CDR1 MNHNY and CDR2 SVGAGI (reference sequence). The J segment lost 0 bases and the V segment lost 6 bases, leaving 4 bases of the junction unmatched. The CDR3 spans 14 residues. CDR3 region: CASSPGGDQETQYF. CDR3 coding DNA: TGTGCCAGCAGCCCTGGGGGGGACCAAGAGACCCAGTACTTC.

The V gene is TRBV6-6, the J gene TRBJ1-6; 7 bases agree with TRBD1. The ends lost 9 bases at V and 8 bases at J; junction bases unmatched: 7. The CDR3 spans 13 residues. CDR1 is MNHNY and CDR2 is SVGAGI in the germline V gene (reference sequence). The CDR3 sequence is CASERQGHSPLHF. The CDR3 DNA reads as TGTGCCAGTGAACGACAGGGCCATTCACCCCTCCACTTT.

The genes are TRBV3-1 and TRBJ1-3; D might be TRBD1 (5 bases). V lost 3 bases and J lost 1, with 10 bases in between. Germline lookup yields CDR1 LGHDT and CDR2 YNNKEL (reference sequence). CDR3 length: 15 residues. The CDR3 sequence is CASSHSTESGNTIYF. The CDR3 DNA is TGTGCCAGCAGCCATTCGACAGAATCTGGAAACACCATATATTTT.

This clonotype was counted only a few times. Compared with germline, one end of the junction differs, possibly owing to a read error. The rearrangement joins TRBV3-1 to TRBJ1-3; possible D gene TRBD1, 5 bases. The CDR3 spans 14 residues. Germline CDR1 LGHDT, CDR2 YNNKEL (reference sequence). CDR3 region: CASSHRAGGNTTYF. The CDR3 nucleotides read TGTGCCAGCAGCCACAGGGCGGGGGGAAACACCACATATTTT.

V and J are TRBV30 and TRBJ2-7, with 9 bases that match TRBD1. Germline values: CDR1 GTSNPN, CDR2 SVGIG (reference sequence). The CDR3 spans 16 residues. The ends lost 0 bases at V and 2 bases at J; junction bases unmatched: 8. The CDR3 is CAWSVRGTGYTYEQYF. CDR3 DNA: TGTGCCTGGAGTGTAAGGGGGACAGGGTATACCTACGAGCAGTACTTC.

V and J are TRBV12-3 or TRBV12-4 and TRBJ1-5, with D possibly being TRBD1 (5 bases). The CDR3 has 13 amino acids. Trimming took 7 bases from V and 6 from J, leaving 13 bases between them. CDR3 in DNA: TGTGCCAGCACCCTGGACATCTTTCAGCCCCAGCATTTT. Amino acids: CASTLDIFQPQHF.